This is a list of T cell receptor beta chains from one sample in a study of Ad26.COV2.S vaccination and SARS-CoV-2 variants. Generated by immunoSEQ multiplex PCR, the TCRdb table keeps only in-frame clones and is missing some. The table records about 420,000 clones, 88% of them present only once. Sequences were derived from peripheral blood, sampled in a trial of Ad26.COV2.S vaccine versus placebo. The receptors come from a person between 18 and 65 years old who received the Ad26.COV2.S COVID-19 vaccine or a placebo. The CDR3 runs from the conserved cysteine through the conserved F or W. D genes are given only for firm matches. Clone size, where shown, is once, few, many, or a class for clones that have expanded.

.	13	TRBV9	TRBJ1-1	.	CASSVDINTEAFF	TGTGCCAGCAGCGTAGATATAAACACTGAAGCTTTCTTT
.	15	TRBV4-3	TRBJ1-2	.	CASSHLQGFDYGYTF	TGCGCCAGCAGCCATTTACAGGGTTTCGACTATGGCTACACCTTC
.	14	TRBV5-1	TRBJ2-7	.	CASSRGGREYEQYF	TGCGCCAGTTCCCGGGGCGGTAGGGAGTACGAGCAGTACTTC
.	15	TRBV5-5	TRBJ2-2	.	CASSSQLANTGELFF	TGTGCCAGCAGCTCACAACTAGCGAACACCGGGGAGCTGTTTTTT
.	13	TRBV6-5	TRBJ1-2	TRBD1	CASSRTGEGGYTF	TGTGCCAGCAGCCGTACAGGGGAGGGTGGCTACACCTTC
.	15	TRBV2	TRBJ1-5	.	CASRSWTEINQPQHF	TGTGCCAGCCGGTCATGGACAGAAATCAATCAGCCCCAGCATTTT
.	15	TRBV12-2	TRBJ1-5	.	CASRQYRQRGQPQHF	TGTGCAAGTCGACAATACCGACAGAGAGGGCAGCCCCAGCATTTT
.	13	TRBV10-3	TRBJ1-2	.	CAISENRNVGYTF	TGTGCCATCAGTGAGAATAGGAATGTAGGGTACACCTTC
once	14	TRBV6-2/TRBV6-3	TRBJ2-1	.	CASSVTLRAGEQFF	TGTGCCAGCAGTGTAACTTTGAGGGCCGGGGAGCAGTTCTTC
.	13	TRBV7-9	TRBJ2-7	.	CASSSDSFYEQYF	TGTGCCAGCAGCTCCGACTCCTTCTACGAGCAGTACTTC
.	14	TRBV5-1	TRBJ2-5	TRBD2	CASSIGTSGETQYF	TGCGCCAGCAGCATAGGGACTAGTGGGGAGACCCAGTACTTC
.	15	TRBV15	TRBJ1-3	.	CATSRGADSGNTIYF	TGTGCCACCAGCAGAGGGGCCGACTCTGGAAACACCATATATTTT
.	16	TRBV27	TRBJ1-3	.	CASSTGTPSSGNTIYF	TGTGCCAGCAGTACCGGGACGCCGAGCTCTGGAAACACCATATATTTT
once	15	TRBV18	TRBJ1-2	TRBD1	CASSYRTGEGHGYTF	TGTGCCAGCTCATACAGGACAGGGGAAGGGCATGGCTACACCTTC
.	16	TRBV21-1	TRBJ2-3	.	CASSKRLRGGTDTQYF	TGTGCCAGCAGCAAAAGGCTAAGGGGAGGCACAGATACGCAGTATTTT
once	15	TRBV2	TRBJ2-5	.	CASSEGAVRSETQYF	TGTGCCAGCAGTGAAGGGGCCGTAAGGTCAGAGACCCAGTACTTC
.	14	TRBV29-1	TRBJ1-5	TRBD1	CSVGGTGGNQPQHF	TGCAGCGTCGGGGGGACAGGGGGCAATCAGCCCCAGCATTTT
.	15	TRBV10-3	TRBJ2-1	.	CATKGGTLSYNEQFF	TGTGCCACAAAGGGCGGAACCCTTTCCTACAATGAGCAGTTCTTC
.	14	TRBV6-6	TRBJ1-1	.	CASSYSGSYTEAFF	TGTGCCAGCAGTTACTCCGGGAGTTACACTGAAGCTTTCTTT
.	17	TRBV5-6	TRBJ2-3	TRBD2	CASSLVLAGGPADTQYF	TGTGCCAGCAGCTTGGTTTTGGCGGGGGGGCCGGCAGATACGCAGTATTTT
once	10	TRBV20-1	TRBJ1-4	.	CSARSEKLFF	TGCAGTGCTAGAAGTGAAAAACTGTTTTTT
.	13	TRBV18	TRBJ2-1	.	CASSPPGFNEQFF	TGTGCCAGCTCACCACCGGGGTTCAATGAGCAGTTCTTC
.	17	TRBV3-1/TRBV3-2	TRBJ2-7	.	CASSPSLWFDDSYEQYF	TGTGCCAGCAGCCCCTCCCTCTGGTTTGACGACTCCTACGAGCAGTACTTC
.	16	TRBV6-6	TRBJ2-1	TRBD2	CASRPTTSGGYNEQFF	TGTGCCAGCAGACCGACGACTAGCGGGGGCTACAATGAGCAGTTCTTC
.	15	TRBV11-1	TRBJ1-6	.	CASSLVVRGGSPLHF	TGTGCCAGCAGCCTGGTCGTGCGGGGCGGATCACCCCTCCACTTT
once	15	TRBV27	TRBJ2-7	TRBD1	CASSKTGQYSYEQYF	TGTGCCAGCAGCAAAACGGGACAGTACTCCTACGAGCAGTACTTC
.	16	TRBV10-1	TRBJ2-1	TRBD1	CASSESIWTGENEQFF	TGCGCCAGCAGTGAGTCGATCTGGACAGGGGAAAATGAGCAGTTCTTC
.	15	TRBV5-1	TRBJ1-1	.	CASSFWEQDGTEAFF	TGCGCCAGCAGCTTTTGGGAGCAGGATGGCACTGAAGCTTTCTTT
.	14	TRBV5-4	TRBJ1-2	.	CASRGGEGDYGYTF	TGTGCCAGCCGTGGCGGGGAGGGGGACTATGGCTACACCTTC
.	13	TRBV2	TRBJ2-1	.	CASSGTGRNEQFF	TGTGCCAGCAGCGGAACGGGGCGGAATGAGCAGTTCTTC
.	17	TRBV28	TRBJ2-1	TRBD2	CASSSNPGASGGDEQFF	TGTGCCAGCAGTTCCAACCCAGGGGCTAGCGGGGGGGATGAGCAGTTCTTC
.	19	TRBV28	TRBJ1-5	.	CASRGIGTAQPSSNQPQHF	TGTGCCAGCAGAGGCATTGGTACTGCGCAACCTTCTAGCAATCAGCCCCAGCATTTT
.	13	TRBV24-1	TRBJ2-7	TRBD1	CATRHMTGCEQYF	TGTGCCACCAGACATATGACAGGGTGCGAGCAGTACTTC
.	11	TRBV7-2	TRBJ2-7	.	CASSLVYEQYF	TGTGCCAGCAGCTTAGTTTACGAGCAGTACTTC
once	14	TRBV6-5	TRBJ1-1	TRBD1	CASSPGTANTEAFF	TGTGCCAGCAGTCCCGGGACAGCGAACACTGAAGCTTTCTTT
.	17	TRBV6-1	TRBJ2-3	.	CASSARNAAGLPDTQYF	TGTGCCAGCAGTGCGAGGAACGCCGCAGGGCTGCCAGATACGCAGTATTTT
.	15	TRBV4-2	TRBJ2-1	TRBD2	CASSQVTSGDNEQFF	TGTGCCAGCAGCCAAGTTACTAGCGGGGACAATGAGCAGTTCTTC
once	17	TRBV4-3	TRBJ2-3	.	CASSQDVMGLETDTQYF	TGCGCCAGCAGCCAAGACGTCATGGGCCTGGAGACAGATACGCAGTATTTT
.	18	TRBV27	TRBJ2-7	TRBD1	CASRRRTGEGRLFYEQYF	TGTGCCAGCAGACGTCGGACAGGGGAGGGTCGGTTGTTCTACGAGCAGTACTTC
.	14	TRBV5-1	TRBJ2-7	.	CASSFRQDGYEQYF	TGCGCCAGCAGCTTCCGACAGGACGGGTACGAGCAGTACTTC
.	17	TRBV28	TRBJ2-3	TRBD2	CASRFPGLAGDTDTQYF	TGTGCCAGCAGATTTCCGGGACTAGCGGGGGACACAGATACGCAGTATTTT